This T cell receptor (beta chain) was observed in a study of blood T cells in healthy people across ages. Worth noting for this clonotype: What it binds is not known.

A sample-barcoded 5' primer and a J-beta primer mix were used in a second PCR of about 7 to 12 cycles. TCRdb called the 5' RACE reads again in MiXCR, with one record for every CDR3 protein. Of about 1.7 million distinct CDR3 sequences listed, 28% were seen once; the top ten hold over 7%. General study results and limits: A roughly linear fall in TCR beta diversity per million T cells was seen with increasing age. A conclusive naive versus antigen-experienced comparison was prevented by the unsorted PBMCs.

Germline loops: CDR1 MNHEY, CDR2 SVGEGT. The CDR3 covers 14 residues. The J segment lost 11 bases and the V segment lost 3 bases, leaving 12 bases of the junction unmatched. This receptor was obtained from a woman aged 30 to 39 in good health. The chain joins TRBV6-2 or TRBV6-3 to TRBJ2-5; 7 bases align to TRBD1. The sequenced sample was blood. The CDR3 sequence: CASSYDMDRNEQYF. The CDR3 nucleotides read TGTGCCAGCAGTTATGACATGGACAGGAATGAGCAGTACTTC.